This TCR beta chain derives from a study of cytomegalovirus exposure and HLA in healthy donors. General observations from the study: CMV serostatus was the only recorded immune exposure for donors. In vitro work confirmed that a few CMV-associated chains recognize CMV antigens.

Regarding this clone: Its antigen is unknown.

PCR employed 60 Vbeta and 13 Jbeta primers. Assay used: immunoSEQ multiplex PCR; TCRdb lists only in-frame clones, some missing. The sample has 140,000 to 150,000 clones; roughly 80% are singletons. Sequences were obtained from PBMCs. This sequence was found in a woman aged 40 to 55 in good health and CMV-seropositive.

CDR3: CASSNRDIIDTGELFF. The CDR3 bases are TGTGCCAGTAGTAATCGGGACATTATAGACACCGGGGAGCTGTTTTTT. J is TRBJ2-2 and V is TRBV19; a weak D match, TRBD1 (6 bases). The ends were cut back, 4 bases at V and 3 bases at J, with 15 bases in the middle. This CDR3 spans 16 amino acids. CDR1 and CDR2 (germline): LNHDA, SQIVND (reference sequence).